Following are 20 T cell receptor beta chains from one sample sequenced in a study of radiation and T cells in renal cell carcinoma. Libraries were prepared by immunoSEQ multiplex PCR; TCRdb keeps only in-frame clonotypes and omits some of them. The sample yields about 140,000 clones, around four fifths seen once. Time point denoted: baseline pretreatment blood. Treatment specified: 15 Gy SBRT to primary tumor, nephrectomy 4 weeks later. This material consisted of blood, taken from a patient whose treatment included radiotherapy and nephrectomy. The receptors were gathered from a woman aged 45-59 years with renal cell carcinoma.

The CDR3 DNA reads as TGTGCCAGCAGCTTCGGAGGGGCCAACGTCCTGACTTTC. Translation: CASSFGGANVLTF. The chain combines TRBV7-9 with TRBJ2-6; D ambiguous. The V and J ends lost 3 bases and 4 bases respectively, with 4 bases between them. The CDR3 length is 13 residues. Germline V CDR1 and CDR2: SEHNR, FQNEAQ (reference sequence).

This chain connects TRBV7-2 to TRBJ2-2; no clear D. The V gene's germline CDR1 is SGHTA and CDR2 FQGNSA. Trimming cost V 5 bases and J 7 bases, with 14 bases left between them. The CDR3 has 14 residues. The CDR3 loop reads CASSETPWSGELFF. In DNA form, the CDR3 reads TGTGCCAGCAGCGAGACCCCTTGGAGCGGGGAGCTGTTTTTT.

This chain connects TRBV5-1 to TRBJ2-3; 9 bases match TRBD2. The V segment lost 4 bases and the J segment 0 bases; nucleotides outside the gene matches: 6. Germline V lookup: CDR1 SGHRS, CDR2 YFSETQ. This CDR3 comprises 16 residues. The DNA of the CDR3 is TGCGCCAGCAGCAAGAGGACTAGCGCGAGCACAGATACGCAGTATTTT. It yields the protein CASSKRTSASTDTQYF.

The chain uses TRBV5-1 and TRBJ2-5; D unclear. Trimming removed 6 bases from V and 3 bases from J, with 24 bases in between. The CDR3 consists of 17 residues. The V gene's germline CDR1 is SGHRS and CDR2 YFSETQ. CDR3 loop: CASKPPPTGPLKETQYF. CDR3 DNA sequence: TGCGCCAGCAAGCCCCCCCCGACGGGTCCTTTAAAAGAGACCCAGTACTTC.

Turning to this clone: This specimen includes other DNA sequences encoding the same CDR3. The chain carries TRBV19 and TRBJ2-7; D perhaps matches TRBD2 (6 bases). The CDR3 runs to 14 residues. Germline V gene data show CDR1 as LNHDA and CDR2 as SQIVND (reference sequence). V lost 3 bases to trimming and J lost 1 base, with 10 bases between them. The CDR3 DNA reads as TGTGCCAGTAGTATTGGGACTGGGTCCTACGAGCAGTACTTC. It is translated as CASSIGTGSYEQYF.

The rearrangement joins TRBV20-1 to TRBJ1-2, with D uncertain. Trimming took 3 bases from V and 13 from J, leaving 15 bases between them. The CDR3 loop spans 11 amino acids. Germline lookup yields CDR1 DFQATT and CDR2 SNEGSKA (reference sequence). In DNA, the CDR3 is TGCAGTGCTAGCCCGGGAACCTTTCTCACCTTC. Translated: CSASPGTFLTF.

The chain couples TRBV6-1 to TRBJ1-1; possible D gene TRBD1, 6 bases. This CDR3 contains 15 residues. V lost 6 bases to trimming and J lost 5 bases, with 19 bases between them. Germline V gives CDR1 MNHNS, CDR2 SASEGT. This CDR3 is CASSRLGGVGTEAFF. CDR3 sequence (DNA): TGTGCCAGCAGCCGGCTCGGGGGCGTGGGTACTGAAGCTTTCTTT.

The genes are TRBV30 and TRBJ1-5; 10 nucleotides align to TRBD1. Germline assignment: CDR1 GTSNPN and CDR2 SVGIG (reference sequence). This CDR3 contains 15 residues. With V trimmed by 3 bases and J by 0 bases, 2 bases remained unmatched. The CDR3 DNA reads TGTGCCTGGAGCTGGGACAGGGGTAGCAATCAGCCCCAGCATTTT. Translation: CAWSWDRGSNQPQHF.

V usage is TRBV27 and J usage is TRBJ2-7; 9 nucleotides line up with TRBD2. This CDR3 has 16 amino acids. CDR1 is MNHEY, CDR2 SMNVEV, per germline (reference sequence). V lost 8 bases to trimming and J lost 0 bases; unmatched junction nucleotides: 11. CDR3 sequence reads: CASFRGSGGTSYEQYF. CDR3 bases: TGTGCCAGCTTCCGGGGTAGCGGGGGCACCTCCTACGAGCAGTACTTC.

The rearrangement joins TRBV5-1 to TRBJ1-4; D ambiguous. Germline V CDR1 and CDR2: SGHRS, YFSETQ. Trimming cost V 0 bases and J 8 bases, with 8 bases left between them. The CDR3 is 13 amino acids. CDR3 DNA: TGCGCCAGCAGCTTGGATCCGGGGGAAAAACTGTTTTTT. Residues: CASSLDPGEKLFF.

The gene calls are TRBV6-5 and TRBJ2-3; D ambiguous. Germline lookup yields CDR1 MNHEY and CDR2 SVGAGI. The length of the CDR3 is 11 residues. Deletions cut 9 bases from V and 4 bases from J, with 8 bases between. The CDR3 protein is CASKLADTQYF. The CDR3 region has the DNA TGTGCCAGTAAACTTGCAGATACGCAGTATTTT.

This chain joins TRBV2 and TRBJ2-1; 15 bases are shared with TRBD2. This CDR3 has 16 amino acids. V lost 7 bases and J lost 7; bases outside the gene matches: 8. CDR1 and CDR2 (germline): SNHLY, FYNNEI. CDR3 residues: CASTGLAGGLGNEQFF. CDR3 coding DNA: TGTGCCAGCACCGGACTAGCGGGGGGGCTCGGGAATGAGCAGTTCTTC. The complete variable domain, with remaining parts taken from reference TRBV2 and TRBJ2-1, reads EPEVTQTPSHQVTQMGQEVILRCVPISNHLYFYWYRQILGQKVEFLVSFYNNEISEKSEIFDDQFSVERPDGSNFTLKIRSTKLEDSAMYFCASTGLAGGLGNEQFFGPGTRLTVL.

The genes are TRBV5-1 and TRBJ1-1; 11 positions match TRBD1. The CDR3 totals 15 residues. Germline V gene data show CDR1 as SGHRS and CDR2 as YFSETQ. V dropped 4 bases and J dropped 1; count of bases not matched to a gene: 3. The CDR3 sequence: CASSRTGGKNTEAFF. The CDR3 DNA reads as TGCGCCAGCAGCCGGACAGGGGGCAAGAACACTGAAGCTTTCTTT.

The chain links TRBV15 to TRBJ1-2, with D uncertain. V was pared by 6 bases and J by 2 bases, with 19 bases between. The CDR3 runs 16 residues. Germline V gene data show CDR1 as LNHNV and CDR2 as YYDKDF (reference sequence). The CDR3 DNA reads TGTGCCACCAGAAAAACTAAGGACCGACGCAACTATGGCTACACCTTC. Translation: CATRKTKDRRNYGYTF.

For the CDR3, the DNA is TGTGCCAGCAGCTTGGCTTTGGTGGCTAGCGGGAGCACAGATACGCAGTATTTT. Amino acid sequence: CASSLALVASGSTDTQYF. The V and J genes are TRBV5-6 and TRBJ2-3; 8 bases align to TRBD2. Germline lookup yields CDR1 SGHDT and CDR2 YYEEEE. The CDR3 runs 18 residues. Trimming cost V 0 bases and J 0 bases; bases outside gene matches: 9. The entire variable domain, with the rest obtained from reference TRBV5-6 and TRBJ2-3, is as follows: DAGVTQSPTHLIKTRGQQVTLRCSPKSGHDTVSWYQQALGQGPQFIFQYYEEEERQRGNFPDRFSGHQFPNYSSELNVNALLLGDSALYLCASSLALVASGSTDTQYFGPGTRLTVL.

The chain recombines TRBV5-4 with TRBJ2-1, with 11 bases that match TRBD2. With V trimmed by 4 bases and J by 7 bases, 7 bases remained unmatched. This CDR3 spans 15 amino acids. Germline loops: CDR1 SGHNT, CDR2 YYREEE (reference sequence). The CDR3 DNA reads TGTGCCAGCAGCGCCACTAGCGGGGGTGATAATGAGCAGTTCTTC. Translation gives CASSATSGGDNEQFF.

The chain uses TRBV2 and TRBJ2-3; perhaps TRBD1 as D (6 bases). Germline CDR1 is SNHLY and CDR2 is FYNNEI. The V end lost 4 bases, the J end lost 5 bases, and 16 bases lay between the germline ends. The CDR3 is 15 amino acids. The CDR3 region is CASSVGLGGLDTQYF. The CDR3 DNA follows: TGTGCCAGCAGTGTCGGCCTAGGGGGTTTAGATACGCAGTATTTT.

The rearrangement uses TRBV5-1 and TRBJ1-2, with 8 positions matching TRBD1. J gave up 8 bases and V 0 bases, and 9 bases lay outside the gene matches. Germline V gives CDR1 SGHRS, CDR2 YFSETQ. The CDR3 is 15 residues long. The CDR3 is CASSLVQGAEDGYTF. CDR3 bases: TGCGCCAGCAGCTTGGTGCAGGGGGCGGAGGACGGCTACACCTTC.

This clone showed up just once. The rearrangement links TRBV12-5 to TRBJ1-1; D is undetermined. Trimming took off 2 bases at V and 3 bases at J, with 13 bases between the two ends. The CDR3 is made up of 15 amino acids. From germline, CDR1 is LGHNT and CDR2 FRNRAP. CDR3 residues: CASGLSQVGDTEAFF. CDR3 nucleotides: TGTGCTAGTGGTTTGTCGCAGGTGGGTGACACTGAAGCTTTCTTT.

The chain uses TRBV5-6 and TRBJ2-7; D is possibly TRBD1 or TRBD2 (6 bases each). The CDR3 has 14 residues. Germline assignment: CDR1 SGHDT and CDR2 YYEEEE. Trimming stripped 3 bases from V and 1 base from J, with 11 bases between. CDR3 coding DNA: TGTGCCAGCAGCTCTACAGGGAGGTCCTACGAGCAGTACTTC. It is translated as CASSSTGRSYEQYF.